This passage covers 7 T cell receptor beta chains from one sample sequenced in a study of spatial heterogeneity in lung cancer. A single record per CDR3 protein comes from TCRdb applying MiXCR to the 5' RACE reads. This sample has around 89,000 distinct CDR3 sequences, with about 12% found just once. The time point: sample taken at primary tumor resection. Sample: PBMCs, taken at surgery. These receptors all stem from a male donor with early-stage non-small cell lung cancer.

The sample holds many counts of this clonotype. This sequence joins TRBV29-1 and TRBJ2-7, with D hard to call. V lost 5 bases, J lost 0 bases, and 8 bases lay in between. CDR3 size: 12 residues. Germline values: CDR1 SQVTM, CDR2 ANQGSEA. The CDR3 DNA reads TGCAGCGTTTCCCCCGACTCCTACGAGCAGTACTTC. Amino acid sequence: CSVSPDSYEQYF.

This clonotype was recorded at least ten times. The rearrangement links TRBV4-3 to TRBJ1-5; no clear D. The CDR3 consists of 15 residues. The V end was cut by 1 base, the J end by 0 bases, with 7 bases between. Germline values: CDR1 LGHNA, CDR2 YSLEER. CDR3 sequence (DNA): TGCGCCAGCAGCCAAGCAGCTTATAGCAATCAGCCCCAGCATTTT. Translating it yields CASSQAAYSNQPQHF.

In this sample, this clonotype turned up many times. The rearrangement links TRBV24-1 to TRBJ2-1; tentatively, D is TRBD1 (5 bases). The germline V and J ends were trimmed by 5 bases and 9 bases, with 13 bases remaining between them. Per the germline V gene, CDR1 is KGHDR and CDR2 is SFDVKD. This CDR3 is built from 13 residues. The CDR3 DNA sequence: TGTGCCACCAGTGCCTTGACAGTCACTGAGCAGTTCTTC. It is translated as CATSALTVTEQFF.

V is TRBV20-1 and J is TRBJ1-2, with no clear D. CDR1 DFQATT and CDR2 SNEGSKA come from the germline V gene (reference sequence). V lost 6 bases and J lost 5, with 16 bases in between. The CDR3 contains 13 residues. CDR3: CSAESDGWYGYTF. CDR3 DNA: TGCAGTGCAGAGTCGGACGGGTGGTATGGCTACACCTTC.

Only a few counts were recorded for this clonotype. The rearrangement joins TRBV5-1 to TRBJ2-7, with TRBD1 matching over 7 bases. V lost 0 bases and J lost 4; bases outside the gene matches: 7. This CDR3 spans 15 amino acids. Germline CDR1 reads SGHRS; CDR2 reads YFSETQ. CDR3 protein: CASSLAGQTTYEQYF. The DNA of the CDR3 is TGCGCCAGCAGCTTGGCGGGACAGACTACGTACGAGCAGTACTTC.

This clonotype was seen only a few times. The chain has TRBV28 and TRBJ2-6; D not certain. The germline CDR1 and CDR2 sequences are MDHEN and SYDVKM. CDR3 length: 15 residues. V lost 5 bases and J 4 bases, leaving 12 bases between the germline ends. CDR3 loop: CASSLPVTGANVLTF. The CDR3 DNA sequence: TGTGCCAGCAGTCTCCCAGTGACCGGGGCCAACGTCCTGACTTTC.

The sample holds a few counts of this clonotype. The J gene is TRBJ2-3, the V gene TRBV10-3, with 8 nucleotides matching TRBD2. The CDR3 consists of 16 residues. Germline V gene data show CDR1 as ENHRY and CDR2 as SYGVKD. After removal of 3 bases from V and 6 bases from J, the junction contained 11 bases not matched to a gene. CDR3 nucleotide sequence: TGTGCCATCAGTGAAGGAGCGGGGGCCTCCCCGGATACGCAGTATTTT. It specifies CAISEGAGASPDTQYF.